This TCR beta chain was identified during a study of blood T cell repertoires in COVID-19. Study-level information: COVID-19 samples from acute and convalescent phases originated in the United States, Italy and Spain.

The CDR3 totals 13 residues. V was trimmed by 5 bases and J by 4 bases, leaving 11 bases between them. Here immunoSEQ multiplex PCR was the method, and the copy in TCRdb shows in-frame clones only, minus some. The sample yields some 260,000 clones, around nine tenths seen once. Participants came from roughly 23 US areas, aged about 18 to 89 years. Material for sequencing was PBMCs or T cells enriched from blood (not recorded which). This clonotype was sampled from a woman younger than 30 who had recovered from COVID-19. The chain employs TRBV12-3 or TRBV12-4 and TRBJ1-2, with unresolved D. CDR3 in amino acids: CASSDGVIYGYTF. For the CDR3, the DNA is TGTGCCAGCAGTGACGGGGTGATCTATGGCTACACCTTC.